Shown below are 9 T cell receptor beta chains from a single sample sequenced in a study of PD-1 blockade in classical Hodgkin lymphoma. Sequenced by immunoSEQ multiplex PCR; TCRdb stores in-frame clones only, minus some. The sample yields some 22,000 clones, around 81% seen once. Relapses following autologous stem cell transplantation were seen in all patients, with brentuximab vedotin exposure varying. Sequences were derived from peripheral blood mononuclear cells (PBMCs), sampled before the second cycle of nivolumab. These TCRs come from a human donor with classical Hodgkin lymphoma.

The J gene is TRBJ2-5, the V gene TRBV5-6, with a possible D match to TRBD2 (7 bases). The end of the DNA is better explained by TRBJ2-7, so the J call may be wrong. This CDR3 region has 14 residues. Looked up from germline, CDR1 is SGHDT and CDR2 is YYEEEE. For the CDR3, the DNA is TGTGCCAGCAGCCTCGGCGGGGGCTTTGGCGAGCAGTACTTC. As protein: CASSLGGGFGEQYF.

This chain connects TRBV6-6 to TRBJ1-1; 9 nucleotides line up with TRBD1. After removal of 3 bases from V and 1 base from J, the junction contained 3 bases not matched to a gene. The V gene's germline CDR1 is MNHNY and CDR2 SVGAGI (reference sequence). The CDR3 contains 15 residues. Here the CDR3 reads CASSYRTGANTEAFF. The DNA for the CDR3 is TGTGCCAGCAGTTATAGGACAGGGGCGAACACTGAAGCTTTCTTT.

The DNA for the CDR3 is TGTGCCAGCAGCCGCCCCAGCGGGAGAGAGTCCTACGAGCAGTACTTC. This codes for CASSRPSGRESYEQYF. V gene TRBV7-9 combines with J gene TRBJ2-7, with 8 nucleotides matching TRBD2. The CDR3 spans 16 residues. CDR1 SEHNR and CDR2 FQNEAQ come from the germline V gene (reference sequence). With 5 bases clipped from V and 1 base from J, the junction kept 10 bases outside the gene matches.

CDR3 loop: CASSLDPNTEAFF. The CDR3 DNA follows: TGTGCCAGCAGTTTAGATCCGAACACTGAAGCTTTCTTT. The rearrangement links TRBV6-5 to TRBJ1-1; D is undetermined. Germline-derived CDR1 and CDR2 are MNHEY and SVGAGI. The V and J ends lost 4 bases and 1 base respectively, with 7 bases between them. The CDR3 sequence is 13 residues long.

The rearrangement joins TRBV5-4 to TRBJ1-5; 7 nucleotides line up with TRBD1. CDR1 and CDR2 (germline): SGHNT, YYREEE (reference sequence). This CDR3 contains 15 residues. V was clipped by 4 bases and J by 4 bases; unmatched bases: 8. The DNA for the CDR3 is TGTGCCAGCAGCATCGGGACAGCCAAGAATCAGCCCCAGCATTTT. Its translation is CASSIGTAKNQPQHF.

The CDR3 nucleotides are TGTGCCACGGGGGGGAGACAGGGCGGCAATCAGCCCCAGCATTTT. Translation gives CATGGRQGGNQPQHF. The gene calls are TRBV15 and TRBJ1-5; 7 bases are a match to TRBD1. The V and J ends lost 9 bases and 2 bases, in that order; junction bases with no gene match: 10. Germline lookup yields CDR1 LNHNV and CDR2 YYDKDF (reference sequence). The CDR3 extends over 15 amino acids.

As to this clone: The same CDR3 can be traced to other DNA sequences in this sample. The CDR3 sequence: CASSSSRLGLRGEQYF. The CDR3 DNA sequence: TGTGCCAGCAGTTCCTCGCGCCTTGGGTTGCGGGGCGAGCAGTACTTC. The chain recombines TRBV28 with TRBJ2-7; maybe TRBD2 (6 bases). Trimming removed 4 bases at V and 6 bases at J, with 22 bases between. In germline, CDR1 is MDHEN, CDR2 SYDVKM. The CDR3 has 16 amino acids.

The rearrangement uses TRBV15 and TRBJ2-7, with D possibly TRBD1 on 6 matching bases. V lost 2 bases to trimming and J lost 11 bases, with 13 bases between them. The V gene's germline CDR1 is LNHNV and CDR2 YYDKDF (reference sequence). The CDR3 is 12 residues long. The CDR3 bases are TGTGCCACCAGCAGACAAGAGGGACACGAGTACTTC. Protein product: CATSRQEGHEYF.

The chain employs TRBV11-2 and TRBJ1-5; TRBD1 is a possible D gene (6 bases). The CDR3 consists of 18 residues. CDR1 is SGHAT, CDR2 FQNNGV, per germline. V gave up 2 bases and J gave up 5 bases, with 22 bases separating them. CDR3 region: CASSLIGRPGQHYQPQHF. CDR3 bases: TGTGCCAGCAGCTTAATAGGCAGGCCAGGACAGCATTATCAGCCCCAGCATTTT.